This T cell receptor beta chain is drawn from a study of blood T cell repertoires in COVID-19. This clone was observed once. The data were produced by immunoSEQ multiplex PCR, yet TCRdb's version contains in-frame clones alone and is incomplete. This table holds some 76,000 clones, around 80% found once. Germline CDR1 is MDHEN and CDR2 is SYDVKM. Trimming pared 5 bases from V and 8 bases from J, leaving 10 bases between. This CDR3 contains 13 residues. A Seattle source enrolled patients during active infection and followed them longitudinally. Sequenced input: peripheral blood. The TCR comes from a man in his fifties with COVID-19, enrolled during active disease. This chain uses TRBV28 with TRBJ1-6; the D is unclear. In DNA, the CDR3 is TGTGCCAGCAGTGTCCTCTCGGATTCACCCCTCCACTTT. Protein product: CASSVLSDSPLHF.